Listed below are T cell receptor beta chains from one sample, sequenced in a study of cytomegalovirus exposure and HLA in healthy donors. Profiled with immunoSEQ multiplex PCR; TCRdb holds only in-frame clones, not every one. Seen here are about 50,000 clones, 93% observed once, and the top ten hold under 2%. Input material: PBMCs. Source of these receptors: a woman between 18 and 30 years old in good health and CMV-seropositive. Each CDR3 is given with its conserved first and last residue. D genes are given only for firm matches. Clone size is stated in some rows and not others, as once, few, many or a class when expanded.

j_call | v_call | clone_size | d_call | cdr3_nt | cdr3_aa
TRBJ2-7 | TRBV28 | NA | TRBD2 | TGTGCCAGTTTAACGGGGGGGTCCTACGAGCAGTACTTC | CASLTGGSYEQYF
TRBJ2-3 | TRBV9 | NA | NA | TGTGCCAGCAGCCCCGTAGTGGCCGGGAGCACAGATACGCAGTATTTT | CASSPVVAGSTDTQYF
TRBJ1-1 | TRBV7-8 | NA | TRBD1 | TGTGCCAGCAGCTTAGGGGCCCTGACAGGGACTGAAGCTTTCTTT | CASSLGALTGTEAFF
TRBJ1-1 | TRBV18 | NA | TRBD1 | TGTGCCAGCTCACCAACAGGGGGGGACACTGAAGCTTTCTTT | CASSPTGGDTEAFF
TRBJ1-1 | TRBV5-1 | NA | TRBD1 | TGCGCCAGCAGCACCACAGGGGCCATGAACACTGAAGCTTTCTTT | CASSTTGAMNTEAFF
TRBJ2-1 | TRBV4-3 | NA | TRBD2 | TGCGCCAGCAGCCAAGAGCGGGGGGGCCTAATTTATTATGAGCAGTTCTTC | CASSQERGGLIYYEQFF
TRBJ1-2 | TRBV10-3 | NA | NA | TGTGCCATTTCGTCGACAGGAATTAATGGCTACACCTTC | CAISSTGINGYTF
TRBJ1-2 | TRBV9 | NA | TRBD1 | TGTGCCAGCAACAGGGGGCTTTATGGCTACACCTTC | CASNRGLYGYTF
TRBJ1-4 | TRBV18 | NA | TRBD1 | TGTGCCACGCAACAGGGGCGAAATGAAAAACTGTTTTTT | CATQQGRNEKLFF
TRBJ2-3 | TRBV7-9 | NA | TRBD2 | TGTGCCAGCAGCGCAGCTAGCGGGGGGCGTGCGTCAGATACGCAGTATTTT | CASSAASGGRASDTQYF
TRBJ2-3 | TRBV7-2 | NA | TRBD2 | TGTGCCAGCAGCTCAAGACTAGCGGTGCCGGATACGCAGTATTTT | CASSSRLAVPDTQYF
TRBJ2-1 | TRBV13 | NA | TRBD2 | TGTGCCAGCAGCTCCCTAGGGGTACAGCGGGGCGATGAGCAGTTCTTC | CASSSLGVQRGDEQFF
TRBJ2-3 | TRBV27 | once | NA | TGTGCCAGCAGTTCCGGCCCCCTTGCGGGTACGCAGTATTTT | CASSSGPLAGTQYF
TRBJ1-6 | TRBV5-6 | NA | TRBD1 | TGTGCCAGCAGGGGACAGGGTTCACCCCTCCACTTT | CASRGQGSPLHF
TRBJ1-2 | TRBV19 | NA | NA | TGTGCCAGTAGTATAGTAGGCGGGCAGTATGGCTACACCTTC | CASSIVGGQYGYTF
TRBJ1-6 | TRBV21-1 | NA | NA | TGTGCCAGCAGCAAAGCGAACAGGGGCGGATCACCCCTCCACTTT | CASSKANRGGSPLHF
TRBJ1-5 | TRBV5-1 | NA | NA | TGCGCCAGCAGCTTGACAGGGCTGCAGCCCCAGCATTTT | CASSLTGLQPQHF
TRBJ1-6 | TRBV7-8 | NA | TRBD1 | TGTGCCAGCAGCGAAACGACAGGGATCAATAATTCACCCCTCCACTTT | CASSETTGINNSPLHF
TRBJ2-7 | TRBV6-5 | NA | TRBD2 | TGTGCCAGCGGACTAGATGTCTACGAGCAGTACTTC | CASGLDVYEQYF
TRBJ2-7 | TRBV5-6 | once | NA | TGTGCCAGCAGTTACCGGGACACTGGCTACGAGCAGTACTTC | CASSYRDTGYEQYF
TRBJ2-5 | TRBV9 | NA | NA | TGTGCCAGCAGCGTAGAAGTAGGCGAGAGGGGGCAAGAGACCCAGTACTTC | CASSVEVGERGQETQYF
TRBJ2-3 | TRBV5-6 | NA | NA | TGTGCCAGCAGCCCAACCGAGGGGACTTTGACAGATACGCAGTATTTT | CASSPTEGTLTDTQYF
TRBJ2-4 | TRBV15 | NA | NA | TGTGCCACCAGCAGAGAAGGGGAAACCAAAAACATTCAGTACTTC | CATSREGETKNIQYF
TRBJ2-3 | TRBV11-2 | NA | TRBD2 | TGTGCCAGCAGGGGAGCGGGGGGGAACACAGATACGCAGTATTTT | CASRGAGGNTDTQYF